Sequencing of this T cell receptor beta chain was carried out in a study of response to subunit inactivated influenza vaccine. Germline V gene sequence: CDR1 KGHSH, CDR2 LQKENI. With 4 bases removed from V and 10 bases from J, the gap between germline ends came to 14 bases. The CDR3 is made up of 12 amino acids. In regard to this clonotype: What it recognizes is unknown.

TCRdb re-called the RT-PCR reads through MiXCR, storing one row per CDR3 protein. Here the sample spans around 470,000 distinct CDR3 sequences, about 7.2% being singletons. Study-level results: Only a handful of new T cells, the authors suggested, are recruited with each seasonal influenza vaccination.

This specimen was PBMCs from blood, taken around 25 months after vaccination. This TCR was recovered from a man between 50 and 69 years old who received an inactivated influenza vaccine. V and J are TRBV18 and TRBJ2-7, with D uncertain. This CDR3 reads CASSRSSGEQYF. The CDR3 DNA reads as TGTGCCAGCTCACGCTCCTCCGGCGAACAGTACTTC.